Below, 14 T cell receptor beta chains from the same sample are listed, as sequenced in a study of T cell changes during pregnancy in multiple sclerosis. The data were produced by immunoSEQ multiplex PCR, yet TCRdb's version contains in-frame clones alone and is incomplete. Found here are some 42,000 clones, about 90% of them singletons; the top ten hold over 0.85%. The sample in question was CD4+ T cells from peripheral blood mononuclear cells, obtained after pregnancy. Receptors originate from a female donor with multiple sclerosis, enrolled in a pregnancy study.

The V gene is TRBV4-3, the J gene TRBJ2-4, with 7 nucleotides matching TRBD1. Looked up from germline, CDR1 is LGHNA and CDR2 is YSLEER. The V gene end was trimmed by 7 bases and the J gene end by 3 bases; junction bases not matched to a gene: 9. This CDR3 has 15 amino acids. Written as DNA, the CDR3 is TGCGCCAGCATGGTAAGGGGGCTGGACAAAAACATTCAGTACTTC. It encodes CASMVRGLDKNIQYF.

There are a few counts of this clone. This chain links TRBV5-6 with TRBJ2-5; possibly TRBD1 for D (6 bases). The germline V gene encodes CDR1 SGHDT and CDR2 YYEEEE. Trimming took 2 bases from V and 1 from J, leaving 12 bases between them. This CDR3 is 15 amino acids long. This chain's CDR3 is CASSFSVGAQETQYF. The CDR3 DNA sequence: TGTGCCAGCAGCTTCTCCGTGGGGGCCCAAGAGACCCAGTACTTC.

The CDR3 sequence: CASGEAYGYTF. The CDR3 nucleotides read TGCGCCAGCGGGGAGGCCTATGGCTACACCTTC. The V gene is TRBV10-2, the J gene TRBJ1-2; no reliable D call. This CDR3 has 11 residues. CDR1 and CDR2 (germline): WSHSY, SAAADI. Trimming took 8 bases from V and 4 from J, leaving 8 bases between them.

This sequence joins TRBV27 and TRBJ2-7; 7 bases match TRBD2. This CDR3 has 13 amino acids. V shed 8 bases and J 0 bases; nucleotides not matched to a gene: 4. Germline-derived CDR1 and CDR2 are MNHEY and SMNVEV (reference sequence). The CDR3 protein is CASRRDYSYEQYF. DNA of the CDR3: TGTGCCAGCCGAAGGGACTACTCCTACGAGCAGTACTTC.

This chain links TRBV6-6 with TRBJ2-1, with D perhaps matching TRBD2 (5 bases). Per germline, CDR1 MNHNY and CDR2 SVGAGI (reference sequence). V lost 2 bases and J lost 4, with 12 bases in between. The CDR3 loop spans 15 amino acids. The CDR3 spells CASSYAGVHYNEQFF. The DNA for the CDR3 is TGTGCCAGCAGTTACGCCGGGGTCCATTACAATGAGCAGTTCTTC.

The gene calls are TRBV18 and TRBJ2-3; a weak D match, TRBD1 (5 bases). Trimming shortened V by 2 bases and J by 4 bases, and 13 bases separated the two germline ends. The germline V gene has CDR1 KGHSH and CDR2 LQKENI. This CDR3 comprises 15 residues. CDR3: CASSPMGRAPDTQYF. The CDR3 DNA sequence: TGTGCCAGCTCACCAATGGGGCGCGCCCCAGATACGCAGTATTTT.

The chain combines TRBV7-9 with TRBJ2-6; the D gene is possibly TRBD1 (6 bases). The CDR3 spans 15 residues. V was trimmed by 5 bases and J by 3 bases, leaving 11 bases between them. The germline gives CDR1 SEHNR, CDR2 FQNEAQ (reference sequence). The CDR3 is CASSPRGGGANVLTF. The CDR3, as DNA: TGTGCCAGCAGCCCCAGGGGTGGTGGGGCCAACGTCCTGACTTTC.

This clone appeared a single time. V and J are TRBV20-1 and TRBJ2-1, with 10 bases fitting TRBD2. Germline V gene lookup returns CDR1 DFQATT and CDR2 SNEGSKA (reference sequence). CDR3 size: 11 residues. V lost 8 bases to trimming and J lost 6 bases; unmatched junction nucleotides: 1. CDR3 sequence: CSSGGANEQFF. The CDR3 DNA follows: TGCAGTAGCGGGGGGGCCAATGAGCAGTTCTTC.

The CDR3 sequence: CASSDPGQGYGYTF. DNA for the CDR3: TGTGCCAGCAGTGACCCAGGACAGGGCTATGGCTACACCTTC. The genes are TRBV6-1 and TRBJ1-2; 8 bases agree with TRBD1. V shed 3 bases, J shed 4 bases, and the junction held 4 bases outside the gene matches. Looked up from germline, CDR1 is MNHNS and CDR2 is SASEGT. CDR3 length: 14 residues.

Details on this clone: Other DNA sequences from this sample encode an identical CDR3 as well. V and J are TRBV7-2 and TRBJ1-2; D remains ambiguous. The germline gives CDR1 SGHTA, CDR2 FQGNSA. The CDR3 has 13 amino acids. The V gene lost 5 bases and the J gene lost 6 bases, with 13 bases spanning the gap. This CDR3 is CASSPDRRNGYTF. CDR3 bases: TGTGCCAGCAGCCCCGACCGGAGGAATGGCTACACCTTC.

The rearrangement joins TRBV6-1 to TRBJ2-1; possibly TRBD2 for D (6 bases). The CDR3 loop spans 15 amino acids. In germline, CDR1 is MNHNS, CDR2 SASEGT. Trimming pared 4 bases from V and 7 bases from J, leaving 17 bases between. The CDR3 reads CASSGARRALNEQFF. The DNA for the CDR3 is TGTGCCAGCAGTGGGGCCAGGAGGGCTCTTAATGAGCAGTTCTTC.

The CDR3 nucleotides are TGTGCCAGCCGATATGGGCTAAACACCGGGGAGCTGTTTTTT. This codes for CASRYGLNTGELFF. V gene TRBV19 combines with J gene TRBJ2-2; D gene ambiguous. This CDR3 spans 14 amino acids. Germline loops: CDR1 LNHDA, CDR2 SQIVND (reference sequence). V dropped 9 bases and J dropped 2 bases, with 13 bases sitting between them.

This clone has a single count. This chain links TRBV9 with TRBJ1-1; D not certain. The germline gives CDR1 SGDLS, CDR2 YYNGEE. V lost 2 bases and J lost 3, with 14 bases in between. The CDR3 contains 15 residues. The CDR3 DNA follows: TGTGCCAGCAGCGTTGCCCCCGTTTTAGACACTGAAGCTTTCTTT. Translated, it gives CASSVAPVLDTEAFF. Using reference TRBV9 and TRBJ1-1 for the parts outside the CDR3, the full variable domain is DSGVTQTPKHLITATGQRVTLRCSPRSGDLSVYWYQQSLDQGLQFLIQYYNGEERAKGNILERFSAQQFPDLHSELNLSSLELGDSALYFCASSVAPVLDTEAFFGQGTRLTVV.

The CDR3 coding sequence is TGCGCCAGCAGCCAAGGAACAGGGGACTACGAGCAGTACTTC. Its translation: CASSQGTGDYEQYF. The chain uses TRBV4-1 and TRBJ2-7, with 7 bases fitting TRBD1. The germline V gene encodes CDR1 MGHRA and CDR2 YSYEKL. Unmatched junction bases numbered 3, after V lost 1 base and J lost 3 bases. The CDR3 totals 14 residues.